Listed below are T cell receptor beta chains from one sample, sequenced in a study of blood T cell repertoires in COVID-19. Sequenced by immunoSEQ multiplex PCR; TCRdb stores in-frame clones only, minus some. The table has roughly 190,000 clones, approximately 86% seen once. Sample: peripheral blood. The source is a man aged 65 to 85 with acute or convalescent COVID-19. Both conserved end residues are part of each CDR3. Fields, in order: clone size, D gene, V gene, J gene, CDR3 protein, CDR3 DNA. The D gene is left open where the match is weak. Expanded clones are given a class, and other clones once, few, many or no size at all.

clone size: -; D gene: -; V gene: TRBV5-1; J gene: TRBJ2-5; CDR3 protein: CASSGTGLETQYF; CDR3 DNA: TGCGCCAGCAGCGGCACAGGGCTGGAGACCCAGTACTTC
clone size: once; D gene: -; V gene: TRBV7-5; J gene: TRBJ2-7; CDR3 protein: CVRSTHRTGYSYEQYF; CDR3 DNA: TGTGTCAGAAGCACCCATCGGACAGGGTACTCCTACGAGCAGTACTTC
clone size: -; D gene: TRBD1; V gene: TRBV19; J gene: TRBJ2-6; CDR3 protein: CASSMDRLSSGANVLTF; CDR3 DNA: TGTGCCAGTAGTATGGACAGGTTGTCTTCTGGGGCCAACGTCCTGACTTTC
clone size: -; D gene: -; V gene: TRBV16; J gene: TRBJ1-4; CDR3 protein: CASSVRGGGEKLFF; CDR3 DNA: TGTGCCAGCAGCGTAAGAGGAGGTGGTGAAAAACTGTTTTTT
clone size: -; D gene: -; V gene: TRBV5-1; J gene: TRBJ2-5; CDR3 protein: CASSLGGSRETQYF; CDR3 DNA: TGCGCCAGCAGCTTGGGCGGCTCCCGAGAGACCCAGTACTTC
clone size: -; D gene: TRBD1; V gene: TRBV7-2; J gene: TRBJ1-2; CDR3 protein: CASSLGQGWAGYTF; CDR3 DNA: TGTGCCAGCAGCTTAGGACAGGGGTGGGCTGGCTACACCTTC
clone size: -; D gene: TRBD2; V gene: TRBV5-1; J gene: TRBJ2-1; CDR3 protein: CASSQGLAGLYNEQFF; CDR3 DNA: TGCGCCAGCAGCCAGGGACTAGCGGGACTCTACAATGAGCAGTTCTTC
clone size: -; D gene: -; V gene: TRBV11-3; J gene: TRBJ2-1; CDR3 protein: CASSSSLDSQQFF; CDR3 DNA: TGTGCCAGCAGCTCCAGCCTTGACAGTCAGCAGTTCTTC
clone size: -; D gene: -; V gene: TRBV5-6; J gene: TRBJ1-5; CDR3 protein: CASSYLRDTGNQPQHF; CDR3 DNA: TGTGCCAGCAGCTACCTCCGGGACACAGGGAATCAGCCCCAGCATTTT
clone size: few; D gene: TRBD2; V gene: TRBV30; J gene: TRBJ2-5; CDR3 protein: CAWSATSGLGETQYF; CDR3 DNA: TGTGCCTGGAGTGCGACTAGCGGTCTGGGAGAGACCCAGTACTTC
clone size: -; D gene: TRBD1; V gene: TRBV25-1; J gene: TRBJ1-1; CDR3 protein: CASSHEAWGQGGTTEAFF; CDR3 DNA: TGTGCCAGCAGTCACGAGGCCTGGGGACAGGGCGGGACCACTGAAGCTTTCTTT
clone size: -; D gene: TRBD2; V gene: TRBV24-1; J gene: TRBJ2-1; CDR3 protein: CATGTSGGIEQFF; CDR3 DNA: TGTGCCACGGGGACTAGCGGAGGGATCGAGCAGTTCTTC
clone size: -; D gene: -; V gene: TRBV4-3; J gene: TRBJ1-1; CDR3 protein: CASSQEAGIGLTEAFF; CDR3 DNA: TGCGCCAGCAGCCAAGAAGCAGGTATTGGGCTCACTGAAGCTTTCTTT
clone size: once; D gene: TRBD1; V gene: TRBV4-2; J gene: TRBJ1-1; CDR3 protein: CASSPRQGSEAFF; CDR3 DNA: TGTGCCAGCAGCCCCAGACAGGGTTCTGAAGCTTTCTTT
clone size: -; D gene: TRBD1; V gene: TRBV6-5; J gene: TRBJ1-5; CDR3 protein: CASSRGTGVGQPQHF; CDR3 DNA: TGTGCCAGCAGCCGCGGGACAGGGGTTGGGCAGCCCCAGCATTTT
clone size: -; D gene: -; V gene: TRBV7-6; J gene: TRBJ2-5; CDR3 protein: CASSLDSGTQYF; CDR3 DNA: TGTGCCAGCAGCTTAGACTCTGGTACCCAGTACTTC
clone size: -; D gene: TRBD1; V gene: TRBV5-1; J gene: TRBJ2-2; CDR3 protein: CASTRGLPYAGELFF; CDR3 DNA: TGCGCCAGCACGAGGGGGCTCCCTTATGCCGGGGAGCTGTTTTTT
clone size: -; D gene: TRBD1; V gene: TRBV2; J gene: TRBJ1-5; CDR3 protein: CASRTGELGPQHF; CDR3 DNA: TGTGCCAGCAGGACAGGGGAGCTTGGGCCCCAGCATTTT
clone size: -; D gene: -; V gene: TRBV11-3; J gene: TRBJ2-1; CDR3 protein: CASSLDSDNEQFF; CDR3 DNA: TGTGCCAGCAGCTTAGATAGCGACAATGAGCAGTTCTTC
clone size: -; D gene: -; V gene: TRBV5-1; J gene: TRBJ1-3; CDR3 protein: CASSLEGVQSGNTIYF; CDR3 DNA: TGCGCCAGCAGCTTGGAGGGGGTACAAAGTGGAAACACCATATATTTT
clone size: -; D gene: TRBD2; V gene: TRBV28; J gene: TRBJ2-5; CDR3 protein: CASRVLGGETQYF; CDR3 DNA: TGTGCCAGCAGAGTTTTGGGGGGGGAGACCCAGTACTTC
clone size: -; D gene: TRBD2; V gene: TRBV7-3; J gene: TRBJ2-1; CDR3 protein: CASSPGGSGAYNEQFF; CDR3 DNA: TGTGCCAGCAGCCCCGGCGGTAGCGGGGCCTACAATGAGCAGTTCTTC
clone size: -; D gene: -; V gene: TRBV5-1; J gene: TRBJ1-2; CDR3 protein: CASSLGPPAVYGYTF; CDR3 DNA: TGCGCCAGCAGCTTGGGTCCACCGGCGGTCTATGGCTACACCTTC
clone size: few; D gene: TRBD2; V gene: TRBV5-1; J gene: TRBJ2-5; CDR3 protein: CASSQGLAVEETQYF; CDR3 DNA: TGCGCCAGCAGCCAGGGACTAGCCGTCGAAGAGACCCAGTACTTC
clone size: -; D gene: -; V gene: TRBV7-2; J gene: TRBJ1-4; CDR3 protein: CASSPRTVATNEKLFF; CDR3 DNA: TGTGCCAGCAGCCCCCGGACAGTTGCAACTAATGAAAAACTGTTTTTT
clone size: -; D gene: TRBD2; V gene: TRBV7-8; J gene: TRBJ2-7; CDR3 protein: CASSLELAGEQYF; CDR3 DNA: TGTGCCAGCAGCTTAGAACTAGCGGGAGAGCAGTACTTC
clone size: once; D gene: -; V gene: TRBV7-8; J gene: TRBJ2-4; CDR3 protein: CASSWDGTSKNIQYF; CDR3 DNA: TGTGCCAGCAGCTGGGACGGGACATCCAAAAACATTCAGTACTTC
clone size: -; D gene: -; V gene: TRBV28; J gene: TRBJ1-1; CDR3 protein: CASSLGGGANTEAFF; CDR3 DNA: TGTGCCAGCAGTTTAGGAGGGGGGGCAAACACTGAAGCTTTCTTT
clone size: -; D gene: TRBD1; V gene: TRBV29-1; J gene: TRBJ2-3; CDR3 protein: CSVNGQGVYTQYF; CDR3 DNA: TGCAGCGTGAATGGACAGGGTGTATATACGCAGTATTTT
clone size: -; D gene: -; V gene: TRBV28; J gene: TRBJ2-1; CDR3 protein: CASSFSEQFF; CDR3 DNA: TGTGCCAGCAGTTTTAGTGAGCAGTTCTTC
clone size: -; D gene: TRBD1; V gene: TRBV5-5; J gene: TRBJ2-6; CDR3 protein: CASSLTGAGANVLTF; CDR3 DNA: TGTGCCAGCAGCTTGACAGGGGCTGGGGCCAACGTCCTGACTTTC
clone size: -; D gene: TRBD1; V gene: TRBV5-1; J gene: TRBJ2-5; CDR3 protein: CASRRDSETQYF; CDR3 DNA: TGCGCCAGCAGAAGGGACAGCGAGACCCAGTACTTC